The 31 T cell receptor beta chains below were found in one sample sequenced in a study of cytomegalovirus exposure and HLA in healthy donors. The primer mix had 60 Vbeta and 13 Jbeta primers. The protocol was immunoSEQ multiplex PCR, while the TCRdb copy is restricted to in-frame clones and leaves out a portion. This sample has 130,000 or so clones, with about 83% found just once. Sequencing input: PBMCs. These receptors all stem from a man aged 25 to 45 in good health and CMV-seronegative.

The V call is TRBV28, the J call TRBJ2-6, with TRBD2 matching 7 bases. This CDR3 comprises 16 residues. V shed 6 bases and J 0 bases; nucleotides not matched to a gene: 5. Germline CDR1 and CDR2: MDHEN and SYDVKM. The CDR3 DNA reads TGTGCCAGCAGGGGACGGACTAGCTCTGGGGCCAACGTCCTGACTTTC. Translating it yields CASRGRTSSGANVLTF.

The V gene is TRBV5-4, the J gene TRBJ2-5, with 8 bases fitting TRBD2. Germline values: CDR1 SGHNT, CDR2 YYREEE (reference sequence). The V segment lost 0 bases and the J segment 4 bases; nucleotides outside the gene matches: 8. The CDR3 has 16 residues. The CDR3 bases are TGTGCCAGCAGCTTGGCCAAGGGCGCGGGAGGAGAGACCCAGTACTTC. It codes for CASSLAKGAGGETQYF.

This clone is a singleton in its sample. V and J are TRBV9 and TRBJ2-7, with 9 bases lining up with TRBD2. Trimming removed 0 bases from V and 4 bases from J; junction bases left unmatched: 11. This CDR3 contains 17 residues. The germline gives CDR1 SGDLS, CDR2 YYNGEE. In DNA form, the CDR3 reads TGTGCCAGCAGCGTAGGCGATAGCGGGGGAAGTGGGTACGAGCAGTACTTC. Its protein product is CASSVGDSGGSGYEQYF.

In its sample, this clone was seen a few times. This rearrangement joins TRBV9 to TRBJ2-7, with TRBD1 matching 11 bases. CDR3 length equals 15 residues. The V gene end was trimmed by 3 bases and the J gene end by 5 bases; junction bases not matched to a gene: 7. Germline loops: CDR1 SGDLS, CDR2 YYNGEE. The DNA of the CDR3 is TGTGCCAGCAGCGCCGAGGGGGACAGGGGGGACGAGCAGTACTTC. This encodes CASSAEGDRGDEQYF.

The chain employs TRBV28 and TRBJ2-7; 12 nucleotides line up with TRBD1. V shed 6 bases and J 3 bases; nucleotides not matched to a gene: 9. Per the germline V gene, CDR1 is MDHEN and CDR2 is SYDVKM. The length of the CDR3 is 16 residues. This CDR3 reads CASRGTGGELVYEQYF. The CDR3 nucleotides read TGTGCCAGCAGGGGGACAGGGGGCGAATTGGTCTACGAGCAGTACTTC. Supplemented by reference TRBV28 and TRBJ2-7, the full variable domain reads DVKVTQSSRYLVKRTGEKVFLECVQDMDHENMFWYRQDPGLGLRLIYFSYDVKMKEKGDIPEGYSVSREKKERFSLILESASTNQTSMYLCASRGTGGELVYEQYFGPGTRLTVT.

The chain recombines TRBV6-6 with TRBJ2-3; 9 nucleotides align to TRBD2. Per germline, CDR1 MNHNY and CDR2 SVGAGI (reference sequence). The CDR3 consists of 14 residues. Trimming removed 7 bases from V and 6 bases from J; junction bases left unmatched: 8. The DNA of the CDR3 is TGTGCCAGCACCCTGCGGGAGGGAGGGGATACGCAGTATTTT. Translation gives CASTLREGGDTQYF.

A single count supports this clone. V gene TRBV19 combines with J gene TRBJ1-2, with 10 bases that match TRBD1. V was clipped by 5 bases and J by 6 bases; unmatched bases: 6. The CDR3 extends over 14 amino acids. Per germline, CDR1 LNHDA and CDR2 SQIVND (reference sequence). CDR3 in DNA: TGTGCCAGTAGTTCCTGGGACAGGGGACATGGCTACACCTTC. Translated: CASSSWDRGHGYTF.

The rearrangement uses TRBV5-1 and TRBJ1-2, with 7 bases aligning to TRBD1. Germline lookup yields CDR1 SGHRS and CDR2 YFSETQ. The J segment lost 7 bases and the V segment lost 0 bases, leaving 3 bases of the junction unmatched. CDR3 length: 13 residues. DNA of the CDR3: TGCGCCAGCAGCTTGGGAGGGGGCGGTGGCTACACCTTC. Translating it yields CASSLGGGGGYTF.

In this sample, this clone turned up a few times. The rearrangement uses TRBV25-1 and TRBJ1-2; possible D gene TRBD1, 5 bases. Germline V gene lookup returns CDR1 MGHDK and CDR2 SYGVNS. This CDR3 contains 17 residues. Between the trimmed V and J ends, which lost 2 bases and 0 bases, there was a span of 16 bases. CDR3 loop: CASSEGQGLNPNYGYTF. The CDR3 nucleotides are TGTGCCAGCAGTGAAGGGCAGGGACTGAATCCTAACTATGGCTACACCTTC.

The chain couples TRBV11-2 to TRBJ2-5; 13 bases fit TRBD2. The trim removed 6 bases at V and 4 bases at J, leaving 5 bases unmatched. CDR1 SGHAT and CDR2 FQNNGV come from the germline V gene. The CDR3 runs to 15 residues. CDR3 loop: CASRPGTSGIETQYF. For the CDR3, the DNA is TGTGCCAGCAGACCTGGGACTAGCGGGATAGAGACCCAGTACTTC.

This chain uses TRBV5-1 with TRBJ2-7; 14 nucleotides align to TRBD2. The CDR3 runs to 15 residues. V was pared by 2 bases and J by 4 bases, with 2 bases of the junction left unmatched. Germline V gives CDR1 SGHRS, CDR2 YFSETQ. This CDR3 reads CASSLGLAGGYEQYF. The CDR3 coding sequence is TGCGCCAGCAGCTTAGGACTAGCGGGAGGTTACGAGCAGTACTTC.

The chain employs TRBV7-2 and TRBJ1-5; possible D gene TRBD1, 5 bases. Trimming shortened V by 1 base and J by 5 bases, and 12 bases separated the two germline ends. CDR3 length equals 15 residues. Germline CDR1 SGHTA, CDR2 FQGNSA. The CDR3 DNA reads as TGTGCCAGCAGCTTAGATACGGGGGTATATCAGCCCCAGCATTTT. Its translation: CASSLDTGVYQPQHF.

The CDR3 DNA follows: TGTGCCAGCAGTGCCGCCGGGACAGCAACCACAGATACGCAGTATTTT. This gives the protein CASSAAGTATTDTQYF. V is TRBV25-1 and J is TRBJ2-3; 7 nucleotides match TRBD1. Germline assignment: CDR1 MGHDK and CDR2 SYGVNS. J was trimmed by 2 bases and V by 4 bases; bases with no gene match: 9. CDR3 size: 16 residues.

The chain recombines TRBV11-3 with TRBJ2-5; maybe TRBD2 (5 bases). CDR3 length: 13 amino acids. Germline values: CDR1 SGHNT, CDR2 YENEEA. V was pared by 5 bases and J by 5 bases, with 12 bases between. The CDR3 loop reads CASSLTSSETQYF. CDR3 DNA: TGTGCCAGCAGCCTTACTAGTAGCGAGACCCAGTACTTC.

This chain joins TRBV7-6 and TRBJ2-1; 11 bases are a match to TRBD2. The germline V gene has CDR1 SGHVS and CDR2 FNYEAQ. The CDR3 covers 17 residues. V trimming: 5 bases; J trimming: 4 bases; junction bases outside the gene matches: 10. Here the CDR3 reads CASSLLAGEAEYNEQFF. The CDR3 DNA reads TGTGCCAGCAGCCTACTAGCGGGAGAAGCGGAGTACAATGAGCAGTTCTTC.

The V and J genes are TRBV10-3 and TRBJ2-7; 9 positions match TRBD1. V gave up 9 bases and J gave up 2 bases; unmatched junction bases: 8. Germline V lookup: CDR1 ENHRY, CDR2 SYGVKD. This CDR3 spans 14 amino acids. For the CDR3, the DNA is TGTGCCATGACTCCGGGACAGGGTACCTACGAGCAGTACTTC. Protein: CAMTPGQGTYEQYF.

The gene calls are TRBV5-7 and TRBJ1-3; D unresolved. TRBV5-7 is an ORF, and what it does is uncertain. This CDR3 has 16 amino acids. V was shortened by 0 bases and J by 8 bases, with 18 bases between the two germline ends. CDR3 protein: CASSLVRRPGMDTIYF. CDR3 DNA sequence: TGTGCCAGCAGCTTGGTTAGGCGTCCGGGGATGGACACCATATATTTT.

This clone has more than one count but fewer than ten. This CDR3 reads CASSNLPGNQPQHF. The CDR3 bases are TGTGCCAGCAGCAACCTACCGGGCAATCAGCCCCAGCATTTT. The chain employs TRBV28 and TRBJ1-5; D not certain. With 6 bases removed from V and 2 bases from J, the gap between germline ends came to 11 bases. Per the germline V gene, CDR1 is MDHEN and CDR2 is SYDVKM. This CDR3 has 14 amino acids.

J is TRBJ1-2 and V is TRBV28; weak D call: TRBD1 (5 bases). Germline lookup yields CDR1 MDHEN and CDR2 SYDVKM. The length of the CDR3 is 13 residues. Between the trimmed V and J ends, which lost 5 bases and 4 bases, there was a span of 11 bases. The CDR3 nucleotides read TGTGCCAGCAGTCCAGACAGCCTCTATGGCTACACCTTC. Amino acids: CASSPDSLYGYTF.

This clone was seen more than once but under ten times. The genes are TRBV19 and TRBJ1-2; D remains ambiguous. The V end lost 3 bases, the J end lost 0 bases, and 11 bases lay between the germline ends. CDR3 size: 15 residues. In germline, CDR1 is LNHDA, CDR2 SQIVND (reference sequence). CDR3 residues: CASSMVGRTNYGYTF. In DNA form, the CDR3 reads TGTGCCAGTAGTATGGTCGGGAGAACTAACTATGGCTACACCTTC.

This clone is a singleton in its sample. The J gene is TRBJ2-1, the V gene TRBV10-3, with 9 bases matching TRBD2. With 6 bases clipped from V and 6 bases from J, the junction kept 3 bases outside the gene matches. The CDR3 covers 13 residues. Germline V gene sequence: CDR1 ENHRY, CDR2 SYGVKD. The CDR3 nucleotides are TGTGCCATCAGCGGCGGGAGGGCCAATGAGCAGTTCTTC. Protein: CAISGGRANEQFF.

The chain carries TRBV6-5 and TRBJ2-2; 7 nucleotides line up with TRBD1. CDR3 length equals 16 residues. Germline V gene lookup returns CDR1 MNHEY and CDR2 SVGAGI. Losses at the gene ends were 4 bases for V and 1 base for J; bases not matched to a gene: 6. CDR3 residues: CASSSRRDRNTGELFF. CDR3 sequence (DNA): TGTGCCAGCAGTTCCCGCCGGGACAGGAACACCGGGGAGCTGTTTTTT.

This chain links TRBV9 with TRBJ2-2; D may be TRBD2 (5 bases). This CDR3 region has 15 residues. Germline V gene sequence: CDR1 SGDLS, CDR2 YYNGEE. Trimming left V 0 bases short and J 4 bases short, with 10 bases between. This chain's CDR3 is CASSVGGSTTGELFF. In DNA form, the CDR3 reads TGTGCCAGCAGCGTAGGAGGGTCGACCACCGGGGAGCTGTTTTTT.

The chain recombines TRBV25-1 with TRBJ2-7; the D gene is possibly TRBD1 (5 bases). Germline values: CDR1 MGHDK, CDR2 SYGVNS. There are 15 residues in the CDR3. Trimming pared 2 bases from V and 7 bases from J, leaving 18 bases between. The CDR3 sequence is CASSEEPQGRWEQYF. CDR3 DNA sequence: TGTGCCAGCAGTGAAGAACCGCAGGGAAGGTGGGAGCAGTACTTC.

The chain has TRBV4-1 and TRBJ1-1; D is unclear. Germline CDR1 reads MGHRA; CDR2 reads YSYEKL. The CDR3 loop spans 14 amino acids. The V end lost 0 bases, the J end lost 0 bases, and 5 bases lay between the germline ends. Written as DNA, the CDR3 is TGCGCCAGCAGCCAAGAGAGGGTGAACACTGAAGCTTTCTTT. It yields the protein CASSQERVNTEAFF.

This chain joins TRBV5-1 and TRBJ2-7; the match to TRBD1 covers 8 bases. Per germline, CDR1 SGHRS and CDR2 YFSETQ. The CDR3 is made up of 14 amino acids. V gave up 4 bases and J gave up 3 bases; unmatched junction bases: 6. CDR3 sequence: CASSTSTGDYEQYF. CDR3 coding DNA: TGCGCCAGCAGCACGTCGACAGGGGACTACGAGCAGTACTTC. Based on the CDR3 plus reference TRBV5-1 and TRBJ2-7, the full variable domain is KAGVTQTPRYLIKTRGQQVTLSCSPISGHRSVSWYQQTPGQGLQFLFEYFSETQRNKGNFPGRFSGRQFSNSRSEMNVSTLELGDSALYLCASSTSTGDYEQYFGPGTRLTVT.

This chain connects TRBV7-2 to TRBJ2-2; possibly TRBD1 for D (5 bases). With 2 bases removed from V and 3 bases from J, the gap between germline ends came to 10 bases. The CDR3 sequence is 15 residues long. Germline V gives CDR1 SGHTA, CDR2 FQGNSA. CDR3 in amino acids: CASSLLARDTGELFF. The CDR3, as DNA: TGTGCCAGCAGCTTATTGGCCAGGGACACCGGGGAGCTGTTTTTT.

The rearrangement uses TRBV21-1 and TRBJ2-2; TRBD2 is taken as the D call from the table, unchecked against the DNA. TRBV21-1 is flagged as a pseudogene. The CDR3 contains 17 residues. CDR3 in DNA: TGTGCCAGCAGCAAAGCCGGGCGGGGGAGTAACACCGGGGAGCTGTTTTTT. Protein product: CASSKAGRGSNTGELFF.

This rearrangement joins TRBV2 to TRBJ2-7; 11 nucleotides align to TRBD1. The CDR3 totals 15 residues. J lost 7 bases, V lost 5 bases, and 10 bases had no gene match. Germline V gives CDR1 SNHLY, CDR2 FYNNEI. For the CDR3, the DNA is TGTGCCAGCAGTCTCCGGGTGGGACAGGGGGGGGAGCAGTACTTC. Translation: CASSLRVGQGGEQYF.

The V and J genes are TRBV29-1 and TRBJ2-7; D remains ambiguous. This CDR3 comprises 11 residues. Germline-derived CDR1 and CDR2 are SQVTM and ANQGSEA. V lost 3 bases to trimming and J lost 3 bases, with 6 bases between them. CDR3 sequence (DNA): TGCAGCGTTGATTCAGGCTACGAGCAGTACTTC. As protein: CSVDSGYEQYF.

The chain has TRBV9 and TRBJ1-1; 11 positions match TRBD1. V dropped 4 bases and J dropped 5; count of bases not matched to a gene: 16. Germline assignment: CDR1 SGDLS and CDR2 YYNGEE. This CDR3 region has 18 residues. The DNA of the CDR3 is TGTGCCAGCAGCAAAAAAATTCCGGGACAGGGGGAAGGGACTGAAGCTTTCTTT. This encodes CASSKKIPGQGEGTEAFF.